This T cell receptor beta chain was documented in a study of T cells after yellow fever vaccination. Notes on the study in general: In post-booster samples, most primary-vaccination clones reappeared (about 97% CD4, about 90% CD8).

The authors made TCR cDNA by 5'RACE template switching, adding a universal primer site and UMIs. TCRdb re-analysed the 5' RACE reads in MiXCR, keeping a single row per CDR3 protein. The sample carries 450,000 to 550,000 distinct CDR3 sequences, just over 20% recorded once. A word on this clonotype: Its antigen is still unknown.

The V end lost 5 bases, the J end lost 2 bases, and 16 bases lay between the germline ends. Germline loops: CDR1 LNHDA, CDR2 SQIVND (reference sequence). The CDR3 runs 16 residues. The TCR sequence derives from a man aged 18-30 years who received the YFV17D yellow fever vaccine. The sequencing used PBMCs, collected 21 days after the first yellow fever vaccination. The chain is built from TRBV19 and TRBJ2-1; D might be TRBD1 (8 bases). The DNA of the CDR3 is TGTGCCAGTAGTGCCCACAGGGGGGGGACCTACAATGAGCAGTTCTTC. This sequence encodes CASSAHRGGTYNEQFF. The variable domain in full, completed from reference TRBV19 and TRBJ2-1, reads DGGITQSPKYLFRKEGQNVTLSCEQNLNHDAMYWYRQDPGQGLRLIYYSQIVNDFQKGDIAEGYSVSREKKESFPLTVTSAQKNPTAFYLCASSAHRGGTYNEQFFGPGTRLTVL.